Included here is one T cell receptor beta chain sequence, with context. The data stem from a study of blood T cell repertoires in COVID-19. Study details: Acute-phase and convalescent COVID-19 samples originated in the United States, Italy and Spain. From T cells, B-cell-depleted T cells, or PBMCs came the material, which was cDNA or gDNA.

The authors' processing: It was from reference gene primer amplification that nucleated cell counts were estimated. The table came from immunoSEQ multiplex PCR; TCRdb's copy has only in-frame clones and leaves some out. Clone size and the V and J calls come from that table; the DNA yielded D and trimming. Here the sample spans more than 85,000 clones, roughly 80% being singletons. This CDR3 has 14 residues. V shed 4 bases and J shed 2 bases, with 10 bases lying between them. Germline CDR1 reads SGDLS; CDR2 reads YYNGEE. The TCR was taken from an elderly woman with acute or convalescent COVID-19. J is TRBJ2-1 and V is TRBV9, with D possibly being TRBD1 (5 bases). The source material was peripheral blood. CDR3 in DNA: TGTGCCAGCAGCACAGGCATTCCCTACAATGAGCAGTTCTTC. Its protein is CASSTGIPYNEQFF.